Below, 24 T cell receptor beta chains from the same sample are listed, as sequenced in a study of blood T cells in healthy people across ages. Then a second PCR, running roughly 6 to 12 cycles, was carried out with a sample-barcoded 5' primer and a J-beta primer mix. MiXCR was run by TCRdb on the 5' RACE reads, yielding one entry per CDR3 protein. The sample lists approximately 960,000 distinct CDR3 sequences, approximately 32% seen once, with 10% in the top ten. These sequences were also reported in another study, on T cells of mothers and their children.

Source material: blood. Source of these receptors: a woman aged 40 to 50 in good health.

This clonotype was counted only a few times. The chain links TRBV4-1 to TRBJ2-3; 9 nucleotides match TRBD2. The junction had 5 bases not matched to a gene; V was cut back by 0 bases and J by 7 bases. Germline V CDR1 and CDR2: MGHRA, YSYEKL. This CDR3 has 15 amino acids. DNA for the CDR3: TGCGCCAGCAGCCAAGATGCTAGCGGGGTGAATACGCAGTATTTT. It is translated as CASSQDASGVNTQYF.

The chain combines TRBV4-3 with TRBJ1-5; D not resolved. Trimming left V 0 bases short and J 6 bases short, with 12 bases between. The CDR3 loop spans 15 amino acids. Germline assignment: CDR1 LGHNA and CDR2 YSLEER. This chain's CDR3 is CASSQERRSGQPQHF. CDR3 DNA: TGCGCCAGCAGCCAAGAACGTAGAAGCGGTCAGCCCCAGCATTTT.

The chain is built from TRBV7-2 and TRBJ1-4; a possible D gene is TRBD1 (5 bases). Germline V gene lookup returns CDR1 SGHTA and CDR2 FQGNSA. The CDR3 is 17 residues long. V was shortened by 0 bases and J by 6 bases, with 17 bases between the two germline ends. The CDR3 sequence is CASSLAYLKMGHEKLFF. The CDR3 bases are TGTGCCAGCAGCTTAGCATACCTCAAAATGGGGCATGAAAAACTGTTTTTT. The entire variable domain, with the rest obtained from reference TRBV7-2 and TRBJ1-4, is as follows: GAGVSQSPSNKVTEKGKDVELRCDPISGHTALYWYRQSLGQGLEFLIYFQGNSAPDKSGLPSDRFSAERTGGSVSTLTIQRTQQEDSAVYLCASSLAYLKMGHEKLFFGSGTQLSVL.

This chain joins TRBV28 and TRBJ1-5, with D possibly matching TRBD1 (5 bases). The germline V and J ends were trimmed by 1 base and 12 bases, with 22 bases remaining between them. The CDR3 totals 16 residues. The germline V gene encodes CDR1 MDHEN and CDR2 SYDVKM. The CDR3 spells CASSLSGTGVRLLQHF. The CDR3 DNA reads as TGTGCCAGCAGTTTATCCGGTACGGGGGTCCGTCTGCTCCAGCATTTT.

This chain links TRBV2 with TRBJ2-6; TRBD1 might be the D (6 bases). CDR1 SNHLY and CDR2 FYNNEI come from the germline V gene. The CDR3 runs 18 residues. V gave up 2 bases and J gave up 3 bases, with 17 bases separating them. The CDR3: CASSESPGGGYGANVLTF. The CDR3 coding sequence is TGTGCCAGCAGTGAATCTCCTGGGGGCGGATATGGGGCCAACGTCCTGACTTTC.

Only a few counts were recorded for this clonotype. The J gene is TRBJ1-2, the V gene TRBV4-3, with no clear D. The CDR3 extends over 15 amino acids. Trimming removed 0 bases from V and 6 bases from J, with 14 bases in between. CDR1 is LGHNA and CDR2 is YSLEER in the germline V gene. This CDR3 reads CASSQDPGVEHGYTF. For the CDR3, the DNA is TGCGCCAGCAGCCAAGATCCGGGAGTGGAGCATGGCTACACCTTC.

The CDR3 region is CASSFDQGSEAFF. CDR3 coding DNA: TGTGCCAGCAGCTTTGACCAGGGCTCTGAAGCTTTCTTT. The V call is TRBV7-8, the J call TRBJ1-1; possibly TRBD1 for D (5 bases). Looked up from germline, CDR1 is SGHVS and CDR2 is FQNEAQ. Trimming removed 3 bases at V and 6 bases at J, with 11 bases between. The CDR3 has 13 residues.

V and J are TRBV7-9 and TRBJ2-3; TRBD2 is a possible D gene (6 bases). The CDR3 has 15 amino acids. Trimming pared 5 bases from V and 2 bases from J, leaving 14 bases between. Germline V gives CDR1 SEHNR, CDR2 FQNEAQ (reference sequence). CDR3 bases: TGTGCCAGCAGCCCCTGGGGGGAGCTCACAGATACGCAGTATTTT. Protein: CASSPWGELTDTQYF.

Of note for this clonotype: This may come from a read error, since a much larger clone is one base off. The chain is built from TRBV20-1 and TRBJ2-7; 8 bases are a match to TRBD1. V was clipped by 6 bases and J by 5 bases; unmatched bases: 6. The CDR3 is made up of 12 amino acids. Per the germline V gene, CDR1 is DFQATT and CDR2 is SNEGSKA (reference sequence). The CDR3 is CSALDREDEQYF. CDR3 bases: TGCAGTGCCCTGGACAGGGAAGACGAGCAGTACTTC.

V usage is TRBV5-1 and J usage is TRBJ2-3; 13 nucleotides match TRBD2. This CDR3 has 16 amino acids. Trimming took 5 bases from V and 5 from J; bases not matched to a gene: 8. Per germline, CDR1 SGHRS and CDR2 YFSETQ. The CDR3 coding sequence is TGCGCCAGCAGACATACTAGCGGGGGGGCCAAAGATACGCAGTATTTT. Translating gives CASRHTSGGAKDTQYF.

The chain employs TRBV9 and TRBJ2-7; the match to TRBD1 covers 9 bases. The CDR3 covers 17 residues. The V and J ends lost 0 bases and 7 bases, in that order; junction bases with no gene match: 14. The germline gives CDR1 SGDLS, CDR2 YYNGEE. This CDR3 reads CASSVGTGTGLIWEQYF. In DNA form, the CDR3 reads TGTGCCAGCAGCGTAGGAACCGGGACAGGGTTAATCTGGGAGCAGTACTTC.

This clonotype has a handful of counts. This chain connects TRBV30 to TRBJ2-7; the D is unclear. Between the trimmed V and J ends, which lost 3 bases and 4 bases, there was a span of 10 bases. This CDR3 is 12 amino acids long. Germline assignment: CDR1 GTSNPN and CDR2 SVGIG (reference sequence). The CDR3 nucleotides are TGTGCCTGGAGCCTACCCATGTACGAGCAGTACTTC. Protein sequence: CAWSLPMYEQYF.

This clonotype has ten or more counts. The chain has TRBV7-2 and TRBJ2-1, with 10 bases fitting TRBD2. Germline-derived CDR1 and CDR2 are SGHTA and FQGNSA. This CDR3 region has 15 residues. The V segment lost 5 bases and the J segment 2 bases; nucleotides outside the gene matches: 3. CDR3 DNA sequence: TGTGCCAGCAGCGAAAGCGGGGGGGCCTACAATGAGCAGTTCTTC. Translating it yields CASSESGGAYNEQFF.

In this sample, this clonotype turned up a few times. V is TRBV19 and J is TRBJ2-1, with 9 bases fitting TRBD2. The CDR3 has 16 amino acids. The junction had 10 bases not matched to a gene; V was cut back by 3 bases and J by 7 bases. Germline assignment: CDR1 LNHDA and CDR2 SQIVND (reference sequence). Written as DNA, the CDR3 is TGTGCCAGTAGTATTCTGGCTAGCGGGGAAGATAATGAGCAGTTCTTC. This translates into CASSILASGEDNEQFF.

This clonotype occurred a few times. This sequence joins TRBV24-1 and TRBJ1-2, with D uncertain. This CDR3 region has 13 residues. V gave up 4 bases and J gave up 10 bases, with 15 bases separating them. CDR1 and CDR2 (germline): KGHDR, SFDVKD. In DNA form, the CDR3 reads TGTGCCACCAGTGACCGGAACCTCGGCCCCTACACCTTC. The encoded protein is CATSDRNLGPYTF.

To note about this clonotype: An end of the junction differs from the germline gene, which may be a read error. The genes are TRBV5-1 and TRBJ1-4; D gene uncertain. The CDR3 spans 14 residues. Germline loops: CDR1 SGHRS, CDR2 YFSETQ. The CDR3 is CASSLAGNGEKRFF. CDR3 sequence (DNA): TGCGCCAGCAGCTTGGCGGGGAACGGAGAAAAACGGTTTTTT.

In this sample, this clonotype turned up many times. This chain connects TRBV28 to TRBJ1-2; D is undetermined. The CDR3 is made up of 14 amino acids. Germline V gene lookup returns CDR1 MDHEN and CDR2 SYDVKM. Trimming pared 2 bases from V and 12 bases from J, leaving 19 bases between. CDR3 in amino acids: CASSLGPPRQVDTF. The CDR3 coding sequence is TGTGCCAGCAGTTTAGGGCCCCCTCGGCAGGTCGACACCTTC.

This chain joins TRBV3-1 and TRBJ1-1; the match to TRBD1 covers 8 bases. Germline V lookup: CDR1 LGHDT, CDR2 YNNKEL (reference sequence). The CDR3 contains 15 residues. The junction had 8 bases not matched to a gene; V was cut back by 5 bases and J by 3 bases. CDR3 sequence: CASSTYDRGHTEAFF. DNA of the CDR3: TGTGCCAGCAGCACGTATGACAGGGGCCACACTGAAGCTTTCTTT.

This clonotype appeared a few times. J is TRBJ2-7 and V is TRBV29-1, with 7 positions matching TRBD1. CDR1 and CDR2 from the germline V gene are SQVTM and ANQGSEA. The length of the CDR3 is 13 residues. Unmatched junction bases numbered 9, after V lost 7 bases and J lost 3 bases. The CDR3 sequence is CSARPWDSYEQYF. In DNA form, the CDR3 reads TGCAGCGCTCGACCTTGGGACAGCTACGAGCAGTACTTC.

The chain carries TRBV4-3 and TRBJ1-2, with a possible D match to TRBD1 (6 bases). Trimming cost V 0 bases and J 0 bases, with 14 bases left between them. The CDR3 length is 17 residues. Germline CDR1 LGHNA, CDR2 YSLEER. The CDR3 sequence is CASSQDLGGRANYGYTF. In DNA, the CDR3 is TGCGCCAGCAGCCAAGATTTGGGGGGGCGGGCTAACTATGGCTACACCTTC.

The V gene is TRBV20-1, the J gene TRBJ2-1; TRBD1 is a possible D gene (6 bases). Germline V CDR1 and CDR2: DFQATT, SNEGSKA (reference sequence). V lost 0 bases to trimming and J lost 10 bases, with 10 bases between them. This CDR3 comprises 12 residues. The CDR3 DNA is TGCAGTGCTAGAGAAAACAGGGACGAGCAGTTCTTC. Translated: CSARENRDEQFF.

The genes are TRBV6-2 or TRBV6-3 and TRBJ1-1, with D hard to call. V was trimmed by 7 bases and J by 4 bases, leaving 19 bases between them. CDR1 and CDR2 from the germline V gene are MNHEY and SVGEGT. CDR3 length: 15 residues. The CDR3, as DNA: TGTGCCAGCACTGAAAACGGGAGGTTGGGCACTGAAGCTTTCTTT. Its protein is CASTENGRLGTEAFF.

The chain links TRBV11-2 to TRBJ2-7; D perhaps matches TRBD1 (6 bases). Trimming removed 6 bases from V and 3 bases from J, with 24 bases in between. Germline CDR1 SGHAT, CDR2 FQNNGV. CDR3 size: 17 residues. The CDR3 region is CASRGEKTGIADYEQYF. In DNA, the CDR3 is TGTGCCAGCAGGGGAGAAAAAACAGGGATAGCCGACTACGAGCAGTACTTC.

This rearrangement joins TRBV27 to TRBJ1-5; 10 bases are shared with TRBD1. This CDR3 spans 15 amino acids. The germline CDR1 and CDR2 sequences are MNHEY and SMNVEV (reference sequence). The junction had 7 bases not matched to a gene; V was cut back by 4 bases and J by 7 bases. The CDR3, as DNA: TGTGCCAGCAGTTGGACAGGGGGTTTTGGACAGCCCCAGCATTTT. Translating it yields CASSWTGGFGQPQHF.